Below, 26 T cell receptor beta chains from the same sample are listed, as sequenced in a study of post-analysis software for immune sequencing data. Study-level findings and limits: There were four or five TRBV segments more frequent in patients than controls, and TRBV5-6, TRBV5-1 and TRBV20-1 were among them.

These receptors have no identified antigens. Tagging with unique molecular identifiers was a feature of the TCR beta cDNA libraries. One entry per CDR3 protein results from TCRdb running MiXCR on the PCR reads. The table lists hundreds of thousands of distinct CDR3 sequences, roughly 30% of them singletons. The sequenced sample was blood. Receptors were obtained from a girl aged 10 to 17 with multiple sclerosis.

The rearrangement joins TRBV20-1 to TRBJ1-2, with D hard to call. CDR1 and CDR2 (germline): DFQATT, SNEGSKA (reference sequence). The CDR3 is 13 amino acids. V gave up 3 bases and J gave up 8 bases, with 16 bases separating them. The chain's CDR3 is CSASLGSLRGYTF. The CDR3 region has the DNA TGCAGTGCTAGTTTAGGCTCATTGAGAGGCTACACCTTC.

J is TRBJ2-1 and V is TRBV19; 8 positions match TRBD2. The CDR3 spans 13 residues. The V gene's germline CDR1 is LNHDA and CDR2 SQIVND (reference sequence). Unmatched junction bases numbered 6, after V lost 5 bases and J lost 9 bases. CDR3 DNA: TGTGCCAGTAGTGCAGGGGCGGGGGGTGAGCAGTTCTTC. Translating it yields CASSAGAGGEQFF.

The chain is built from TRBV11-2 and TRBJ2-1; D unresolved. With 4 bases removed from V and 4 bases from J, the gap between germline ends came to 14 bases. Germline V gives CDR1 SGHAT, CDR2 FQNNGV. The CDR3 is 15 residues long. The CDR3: CASSSTQREYNEQFF. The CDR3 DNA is TGTGCCAGCAGCTCGACCCAAAGAGAATACAATGAGCAGTTCTTC.

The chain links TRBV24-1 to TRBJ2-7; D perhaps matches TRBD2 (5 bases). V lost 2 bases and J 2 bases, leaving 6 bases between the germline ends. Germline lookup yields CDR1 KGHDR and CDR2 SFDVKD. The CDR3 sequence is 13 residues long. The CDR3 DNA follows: TGTGCCACCAGTGATTCCGGGACCTACGAGCAGTACTTC. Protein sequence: CATSDSGTYEQYF.

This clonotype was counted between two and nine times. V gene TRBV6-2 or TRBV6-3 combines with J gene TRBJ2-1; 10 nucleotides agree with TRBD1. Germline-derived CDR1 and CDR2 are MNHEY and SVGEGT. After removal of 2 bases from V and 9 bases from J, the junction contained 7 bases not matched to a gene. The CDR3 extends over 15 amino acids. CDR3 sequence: CASSYIRDRGSEQFF. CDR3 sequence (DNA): TGTGCCAGCAGTTACATCCGGGACAGGGGTTCTGAGCAGTTCTTC.

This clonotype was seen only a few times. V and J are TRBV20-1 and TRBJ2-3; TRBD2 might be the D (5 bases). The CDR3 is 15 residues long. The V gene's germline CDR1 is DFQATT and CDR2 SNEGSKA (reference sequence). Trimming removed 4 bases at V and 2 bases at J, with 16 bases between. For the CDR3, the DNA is TGCAGTGCTAATCTTCGGGCGGGTTCCACAGATACGCAGTATTTT. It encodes CSANLRAGSTDTQYF.

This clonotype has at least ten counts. CDR3 loop: CAIRASGADEQFF. The CDR3 nucleotides read TGTGCCATCAGGGCTAGCGGCGCGGATGAGCAGTTCTTC. The chain carries TRBV10-3 and TRBJ2-1, with 7 bases that match TRBD2. The CDR3 length is 13 residues. V shed 6 bases and J 8 bases; nucleotides not matched to a gene: 7. Germline V gives CDR1 ENHRY, CDR2 SYGVKD.

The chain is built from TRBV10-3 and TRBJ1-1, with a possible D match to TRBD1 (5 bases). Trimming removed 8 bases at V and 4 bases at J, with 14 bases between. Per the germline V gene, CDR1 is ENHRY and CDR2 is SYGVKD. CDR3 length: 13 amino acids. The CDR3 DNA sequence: TGTGCCATCTCGGCAGGGACGGGCACTGAAGCTTTCTTT. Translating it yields CAISAGTGTEAFF.

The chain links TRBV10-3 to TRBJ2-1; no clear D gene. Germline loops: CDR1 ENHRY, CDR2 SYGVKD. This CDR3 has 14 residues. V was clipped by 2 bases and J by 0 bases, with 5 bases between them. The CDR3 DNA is TGTGCCATCAGTGAGAGGTACTCCTACAATGAGCAGTTCTTC. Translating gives CAISERYSYNEQFF.

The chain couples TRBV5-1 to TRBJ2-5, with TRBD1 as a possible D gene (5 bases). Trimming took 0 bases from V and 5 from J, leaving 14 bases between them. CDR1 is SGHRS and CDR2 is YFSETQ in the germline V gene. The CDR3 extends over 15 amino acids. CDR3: CASSLGTLSGETQYF. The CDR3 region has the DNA TGCGCCAGCAGCTTGGGGACCCTGTCAGGGGAGACCCAGTACTTC.

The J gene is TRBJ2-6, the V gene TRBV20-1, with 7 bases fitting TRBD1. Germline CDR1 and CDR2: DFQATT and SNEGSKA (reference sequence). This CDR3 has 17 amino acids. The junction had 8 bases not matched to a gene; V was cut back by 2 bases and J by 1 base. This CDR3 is CSARRQGSRSGANVLTF. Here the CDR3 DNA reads TGCAGTGCTAGACGACAGGGCTCTCGGTCTGGGGCCAACGTCCTGACTTTC.

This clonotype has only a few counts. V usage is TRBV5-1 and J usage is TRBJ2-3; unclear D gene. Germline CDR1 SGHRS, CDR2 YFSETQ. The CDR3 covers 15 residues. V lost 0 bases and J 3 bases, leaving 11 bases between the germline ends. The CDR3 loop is CASSLEAPVTDTQYF. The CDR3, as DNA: TGCGCCAGCAGCTTGGAAGCACCGGTGACAGATACGCAGTATTTT. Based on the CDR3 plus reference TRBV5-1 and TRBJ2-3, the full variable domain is KAGVTQTPRYLIKTRGQQVTLSCSPISGHRSVSWYQQTPGQGLQFLFEYFSETQRNKGNFPGRFSGRQFSNSRSEMNVSTLELGDSALYLCASSLEAPVTDTQYFGPGTRLTVL.

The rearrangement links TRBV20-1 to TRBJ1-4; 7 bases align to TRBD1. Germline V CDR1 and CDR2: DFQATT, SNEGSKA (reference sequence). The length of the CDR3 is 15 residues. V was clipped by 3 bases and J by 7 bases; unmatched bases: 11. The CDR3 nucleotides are TGCAGTGCTAGCCTTAGACAGGGCTTATTTGAAAAACTGTTTTTT. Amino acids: CSASLRQGLFEKLFF.

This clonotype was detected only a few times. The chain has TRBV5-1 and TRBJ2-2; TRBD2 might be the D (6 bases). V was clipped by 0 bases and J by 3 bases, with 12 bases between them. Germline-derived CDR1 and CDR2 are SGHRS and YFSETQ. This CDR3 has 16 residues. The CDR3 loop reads CASSLAGGGDTGELFF. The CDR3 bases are TGCGCCAGCAGCTTGGCCGGTGGAGGGGACACCGGGGAGCTGTTTTTT.

Here the CDR3 reads CASRGLGRIPGELFF. CDR3 sequence (DNA): TGCGCCAGCAGAGGTCTTGGTAGAATCCCCGGGGAGCTGTTTTTT. The chain combines TRBV5-1 with TRBJ2-2, with D uncertain. CDR3 size: 15 residues. Germline V gene sequence: CDR1 SGHRS, CDR2 YFSETQ. Trimming took off 5 bases at V and 6 bases at J, with 17 bases between the two ends.

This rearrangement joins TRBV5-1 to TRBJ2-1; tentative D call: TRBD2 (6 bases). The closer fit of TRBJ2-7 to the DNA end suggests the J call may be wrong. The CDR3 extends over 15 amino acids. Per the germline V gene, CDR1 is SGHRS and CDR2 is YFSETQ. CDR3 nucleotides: TGCGCCAGCGCACTACTGGGGGGAGGAGGTAACGAGCAGTACTTC. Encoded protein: CASALLGGGGNEQYF.

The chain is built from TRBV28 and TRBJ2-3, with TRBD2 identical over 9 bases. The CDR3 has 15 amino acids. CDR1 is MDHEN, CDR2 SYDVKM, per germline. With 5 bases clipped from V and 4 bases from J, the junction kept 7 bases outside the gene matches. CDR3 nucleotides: TGTGCCAGCAGTCCCGTAGCGGGAGCCCCAGATACGCAGTATTTT. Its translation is CASSPVAGAPDTQYF. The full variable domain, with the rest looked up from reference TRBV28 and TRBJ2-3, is DVKVTQSSRYLVKRTGEKVFLECVQDMDHENMFWYRQDPGLGLRLIYFSYDVKMKEKGDIPEGYSVSREKKERFSLILESASTNQTSMYLCASSPVAGAPDTQYFGPGTRLTVL.

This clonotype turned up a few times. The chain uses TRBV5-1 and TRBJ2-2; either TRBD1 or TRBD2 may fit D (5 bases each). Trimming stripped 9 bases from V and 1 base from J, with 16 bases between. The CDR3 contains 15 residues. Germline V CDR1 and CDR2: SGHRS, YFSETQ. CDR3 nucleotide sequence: TGCGCCACTGCCGGGGCAGGGCTGAACACCGGGGAGCTGTTTTTT. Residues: CATAGAGLNTGELFF.

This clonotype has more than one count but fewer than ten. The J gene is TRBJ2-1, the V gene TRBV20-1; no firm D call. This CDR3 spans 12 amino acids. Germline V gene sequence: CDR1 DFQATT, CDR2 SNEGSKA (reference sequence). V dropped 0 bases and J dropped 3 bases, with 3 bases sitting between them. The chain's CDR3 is CSARDDYNEQFF. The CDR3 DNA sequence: TGCAGTGCTAGAGATGACTACAATGAGCAGTTCTTC.

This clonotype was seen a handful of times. CDR3 DNA sequence: TGCGCCAGCAGCCAAGGTAGCGCGAGCTCCTACAATGAGCAGTTCTTC. Protein: CASSQGSASSYNEQFF. J is TRBJ2-1 and V is TRBV4-3; D perhaps matches TRBD2 (5 bases). Trimming took off 1 base at V and 0 bases at J, with 10 bases between the two ends. Germline values: CDR1 LGHNA, CDR2 YSLEER. The CDR3 is 16 amino acids.

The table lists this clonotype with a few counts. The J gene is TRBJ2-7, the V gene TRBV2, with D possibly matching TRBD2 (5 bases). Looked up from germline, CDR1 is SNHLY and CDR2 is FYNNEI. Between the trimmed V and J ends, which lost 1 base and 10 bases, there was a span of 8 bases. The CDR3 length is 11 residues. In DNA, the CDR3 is TGTGCCAGCAGTGAAGGACTAACCCAGTACTTC. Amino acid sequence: CASSEGLTQYF.

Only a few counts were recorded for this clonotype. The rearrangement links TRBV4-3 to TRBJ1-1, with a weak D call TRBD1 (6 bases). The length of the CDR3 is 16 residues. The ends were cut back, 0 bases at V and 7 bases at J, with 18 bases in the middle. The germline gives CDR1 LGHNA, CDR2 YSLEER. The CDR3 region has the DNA TGCGCCAGCAGCCAAGAAGGTGTCAGGGGCCTCAGTGAAGCTTTCTTT. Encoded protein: CASSQEGVRGLSEAFF.

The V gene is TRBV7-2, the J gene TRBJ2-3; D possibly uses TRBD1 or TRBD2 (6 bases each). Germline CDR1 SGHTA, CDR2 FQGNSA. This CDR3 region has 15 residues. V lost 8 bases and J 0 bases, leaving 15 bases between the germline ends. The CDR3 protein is CASWGAGTSTDTQYF. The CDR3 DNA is TGTGCCAGCTGGGGGGCGGGGACTAGCACAGATACGCAGTATTTT.

CDR3: CASSLTPLAGSNEQFF. CDR3 sequence (DNA): TGTGCCAGCAGTTTAACTCCGCTAGCGGGCTCCAATGAGCAGTTCTTC. This sequence joins TRBV27 and TRBJ2-1, with 8 positions matching TRBD2. V shed 2 bases and J 6 bases; nucleotides not matched to a gene: 9. Germline V CDR1 and CDR2: MNHEY, SMNVEV (reference sequence). This CDR3 region has 16 residues.

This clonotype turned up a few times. The CDR3 loop reads CATSDPKGRTGDRSSYNEQFF. The DNA for the CDR3 is TGTGCCACCAGTGATCCCAAGGGTCGAACGGGAGATAGGAGCTCCTACAATGAGCAGTTCTTC. J is TRBJ2-1 and V is TRBV24-1, with D maybe TRBD2 (6 bases). Trimming left V 3 bases short and J 0 bases short, with 26 bases between. Germline CDR1 is KGHDR and CDR2 is SFDVKD. The CDR3 length is 21 residues.

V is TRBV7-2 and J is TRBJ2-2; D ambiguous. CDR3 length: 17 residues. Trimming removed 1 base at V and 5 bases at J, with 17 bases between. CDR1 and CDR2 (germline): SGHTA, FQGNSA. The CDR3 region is CASSLGDQARHTGELFF. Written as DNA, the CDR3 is TGTGCCAGCAGCTTAGGGGATCAGGCGAGGCATACCGGGGAGCTGTTTTTT.